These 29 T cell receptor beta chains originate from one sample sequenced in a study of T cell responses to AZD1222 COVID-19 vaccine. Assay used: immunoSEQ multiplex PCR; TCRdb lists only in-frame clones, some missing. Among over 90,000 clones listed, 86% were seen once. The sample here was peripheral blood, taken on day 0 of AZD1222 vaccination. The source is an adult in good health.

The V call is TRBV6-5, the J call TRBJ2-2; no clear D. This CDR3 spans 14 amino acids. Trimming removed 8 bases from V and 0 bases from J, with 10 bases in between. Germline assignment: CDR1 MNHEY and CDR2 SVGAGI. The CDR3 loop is CASSQRSNTGELFF. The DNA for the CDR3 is TGTGCCAGCTCCCAGCGATCGAACACCGGGGAGCTGTTTTTT.

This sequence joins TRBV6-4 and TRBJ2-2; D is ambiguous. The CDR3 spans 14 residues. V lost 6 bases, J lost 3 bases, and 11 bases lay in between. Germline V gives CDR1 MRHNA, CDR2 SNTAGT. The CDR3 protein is CASSEVLDTGELFF. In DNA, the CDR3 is TGTGCCAGCAGCGAAGTGTTGGACACCGGGGAGCTGTTTTTT.

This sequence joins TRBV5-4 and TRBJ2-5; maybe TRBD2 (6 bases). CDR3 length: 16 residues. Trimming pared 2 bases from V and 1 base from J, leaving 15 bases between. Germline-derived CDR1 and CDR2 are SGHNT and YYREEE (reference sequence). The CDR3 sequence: CASSLRWVGGQETQYF. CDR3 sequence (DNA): TGTGCCAGCAGCTTAAGGTGGGTCGGGGGCCAAGAGACCCAGTACTTC.

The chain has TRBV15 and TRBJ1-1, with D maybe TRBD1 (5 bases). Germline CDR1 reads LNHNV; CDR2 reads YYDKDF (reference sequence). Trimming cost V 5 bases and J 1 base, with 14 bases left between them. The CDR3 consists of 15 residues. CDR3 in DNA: TGTGCCACCAGCCCTACCCGACAGAGGAACACTGAAGCTTTCTTT. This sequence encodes CATSPTRQRNTEAFF.

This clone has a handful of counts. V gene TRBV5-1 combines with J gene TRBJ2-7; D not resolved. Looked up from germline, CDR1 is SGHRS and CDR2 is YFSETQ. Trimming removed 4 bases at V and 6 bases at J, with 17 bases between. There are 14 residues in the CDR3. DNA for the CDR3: TGCGCCAGCAGCACGAATGCGAAAGAGTCCGAGCAGTACTTC. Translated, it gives CASSTNAKESEQYF.

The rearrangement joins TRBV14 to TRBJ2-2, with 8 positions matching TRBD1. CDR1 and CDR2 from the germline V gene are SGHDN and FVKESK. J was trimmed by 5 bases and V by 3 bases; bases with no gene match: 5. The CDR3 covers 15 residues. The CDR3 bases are TGTGCCAGCAGCCAGTCCAGGGGGCAAACCGGGGAGCTGTTTTTT. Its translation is CASSQSRGQTGELFF. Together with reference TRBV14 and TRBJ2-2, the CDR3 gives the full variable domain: EAGVTQFPSHSVIEKGQTVTLRCDPISGHDNLYWYRRVMGKEIKFLLHFVKESKQDESGMPNNRFLAERTGGTYSTLKVQPAELEDSGVYFCASSQSRGQTGELFFGEGSRLTVL.

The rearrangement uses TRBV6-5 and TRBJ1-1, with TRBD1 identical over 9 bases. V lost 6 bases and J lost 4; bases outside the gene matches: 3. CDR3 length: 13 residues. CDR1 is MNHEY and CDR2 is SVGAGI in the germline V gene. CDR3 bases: TGTGCCAGCAGCCGGACAGGGGCCACTGAAGCTTTCTTT. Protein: CASSRTGATEAFF.

CDR3 sequence: CASSRQGLGNSPLHF. CDR3 in DNA: TGTGCCAGCAGTCGACAGGGTTTGGGGAATTCACCCCTCCACTTT. This chain links TRBV28 with TRBJ1-6; 7 nucleotides match TRBD1. CDR3 size: 15 residues. V lost 5 bases to trimming and J lost 7 bases; unmatched junction nucleotides: 8. Germline V gene lookup returns CDR1 MDHEN and CDR2 SYDVKM. Based on the CDR3 plus reference TRBV28 and TRBJ1-6, the full variable domain is DVKVTQSSRYLVKRTGEKVFLECVQDMDHENMFWYRQDPGLGLRLIYFSYDVKMKEKGDIPEGYSVSREKKERFSLILESASTNQTSMYLCASSRQGLGNSPLHFGNGTRLTVT.

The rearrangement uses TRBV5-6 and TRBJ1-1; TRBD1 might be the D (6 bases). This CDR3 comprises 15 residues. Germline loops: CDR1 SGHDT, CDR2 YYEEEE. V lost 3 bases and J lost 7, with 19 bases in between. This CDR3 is CASSWDTGGNGEAFF. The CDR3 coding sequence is TGTGCCAGCAGCTGGGACACCGGAGGAAATGGTGAAGCTTTCTTT. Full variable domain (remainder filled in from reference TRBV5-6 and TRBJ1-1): DAGVTQSPTHLIKTRGQQVTLRCSPKSGHDTVSWYQQALGQGPQFIFQYYEEEERQRGNFPDRFSGHQFPNYSSELNVNALLLGDSALYLCASSWDTGGNGEAFFGQGTRLTVV.

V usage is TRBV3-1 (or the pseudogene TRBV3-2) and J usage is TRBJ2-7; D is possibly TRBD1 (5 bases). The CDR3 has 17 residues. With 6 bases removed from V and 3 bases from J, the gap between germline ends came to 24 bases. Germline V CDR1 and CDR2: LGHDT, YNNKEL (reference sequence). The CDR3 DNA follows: TGTGCCAGCAGTCCTCGAGCAGGGAATCGAGGTCGCTACGAGCAGTACTTC. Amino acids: CASSPRAGNRGRYEQYF.

The CDR3 DNA sequence: TGTGCCAGCGCTTCGGGAGGGGAGAATGGCTACACCTTC. Amino acid sequence: CASASGGENGYTF. The genes are TRBV10-3 and TRBJ1-2; TRBD1 is a possible D gene (5 bases). Trimming pared 10 bases from V and 6 bases from J, leaving 18 bases between. The germline CDR1 and CDR2 sequences are ENHRY and SYGVKD. This CDR3 is 13 amino acids long.

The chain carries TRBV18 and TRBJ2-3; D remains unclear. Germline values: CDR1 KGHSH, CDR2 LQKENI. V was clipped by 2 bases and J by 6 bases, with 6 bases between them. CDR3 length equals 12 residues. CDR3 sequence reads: CASSPGGDTQYF. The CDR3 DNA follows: TGTGCCAGCTCACCAGGTGGGGATACGCAGTATTTT.

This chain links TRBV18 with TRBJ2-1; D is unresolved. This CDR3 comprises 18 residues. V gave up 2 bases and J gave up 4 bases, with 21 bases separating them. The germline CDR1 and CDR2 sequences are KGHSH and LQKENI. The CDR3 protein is CASSPAHVSLISYNEQFF. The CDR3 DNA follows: TGTGCCAGCTCACCAGCTCACGTGTCGCTAATCTCTTACAATGAGCAGTTCTTC.

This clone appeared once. The CDR3 nucleotides are TGTGCCAGCAGTTTTCGGATTGCGAACACCGGGGAGCTGTTTTTT. This sequence encodes CASSFRIANTGELFF. This chain connects TRBV6-2 or TRBV6-3 to TRBJ2-2; D unresolved. V shed 4 bases and J shed 0 bases, with 9 bases lying between them. This CDR3 contains 15 residues. Germline CDR1 is MNHEY and CDR2 is SVGEGT.

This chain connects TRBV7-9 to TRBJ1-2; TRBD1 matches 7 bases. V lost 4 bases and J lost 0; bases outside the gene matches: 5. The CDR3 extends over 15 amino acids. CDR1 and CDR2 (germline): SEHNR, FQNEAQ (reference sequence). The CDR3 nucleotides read TGTGCCAGCAGCTCCTGGACAGGAGCTAACTATGGCTACACCTTC. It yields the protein CASSSWTGANYGYTF.

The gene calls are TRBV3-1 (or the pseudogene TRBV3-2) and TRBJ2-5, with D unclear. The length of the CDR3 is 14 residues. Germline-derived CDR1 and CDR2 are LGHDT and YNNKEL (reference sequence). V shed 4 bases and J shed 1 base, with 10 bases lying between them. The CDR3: CASSLSRVQETQYF. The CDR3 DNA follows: TGTGCCAGCAGCCTATCACGGGTCCAAGAGACCCAGTACTTC.

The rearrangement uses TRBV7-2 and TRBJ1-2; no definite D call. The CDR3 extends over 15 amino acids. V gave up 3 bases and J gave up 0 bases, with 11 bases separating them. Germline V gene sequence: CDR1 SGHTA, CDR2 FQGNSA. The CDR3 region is CASSFTASANYGYTF. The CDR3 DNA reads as TGTGCCAGCAGCTTTACAGCGAGTGCTAACTATGGCTACACCTTC.

This CDR3 reads CASSHRGTNTEAFF. The CDR3, as DNA: TGTGCCAGCAGCCACCGGGGGACGAACACTGAAGCTTTCTTT. The gene calls are TRBV7-8 and TRBJ1-1; maybe TRBD1 (5 bases). The CDR3 loop spans 14 amino acids. Trimming took 5 bases from V and 1 from J, leaving 11 bases between them. CDR1 is SGHVS, CDR2 FQNEAQ, per germline.

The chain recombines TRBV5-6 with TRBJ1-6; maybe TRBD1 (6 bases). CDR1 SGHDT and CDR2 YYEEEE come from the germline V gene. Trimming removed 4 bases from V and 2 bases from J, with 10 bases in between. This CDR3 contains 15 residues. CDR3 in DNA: TGTGCCAGCAGCCAGGGACATGCCTATAATTCACCCCTCCACTTT. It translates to CASSQGHAYNSPLHF.

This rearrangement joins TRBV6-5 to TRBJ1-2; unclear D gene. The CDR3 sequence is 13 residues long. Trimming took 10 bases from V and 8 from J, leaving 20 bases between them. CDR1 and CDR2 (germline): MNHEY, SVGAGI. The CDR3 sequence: CATEWSGRGGYTF. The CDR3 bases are TGTGCCACCGAGTGGAGTGGCCGAGGGGGCTACACCTTC.

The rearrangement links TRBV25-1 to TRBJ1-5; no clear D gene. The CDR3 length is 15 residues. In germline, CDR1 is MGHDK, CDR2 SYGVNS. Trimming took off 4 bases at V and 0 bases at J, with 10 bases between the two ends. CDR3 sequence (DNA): TGTGCCAGCAGTGGCGGGCCGCATAGCAATCAGCCCCAGCATTTT. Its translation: CASSGGPHSNQPQHF.

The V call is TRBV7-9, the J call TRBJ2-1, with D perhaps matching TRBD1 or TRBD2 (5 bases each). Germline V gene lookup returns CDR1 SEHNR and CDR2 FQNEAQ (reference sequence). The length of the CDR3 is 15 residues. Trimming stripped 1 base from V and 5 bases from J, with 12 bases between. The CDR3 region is CASSLVGATNNEQFF. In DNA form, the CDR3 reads TGTGCCAGCAGCTTAGTCGGGGCTACCAACAATGAGCAGTTCTTC.

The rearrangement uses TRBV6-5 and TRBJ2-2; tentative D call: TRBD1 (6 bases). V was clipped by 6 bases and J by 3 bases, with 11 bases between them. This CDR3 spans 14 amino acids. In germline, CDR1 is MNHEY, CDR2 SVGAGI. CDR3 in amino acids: CASRGTPDTGELFF. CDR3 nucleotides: TGTGCCAGCAGAGGGACACCTGACACCGGGGAGCTGTTTTTT.

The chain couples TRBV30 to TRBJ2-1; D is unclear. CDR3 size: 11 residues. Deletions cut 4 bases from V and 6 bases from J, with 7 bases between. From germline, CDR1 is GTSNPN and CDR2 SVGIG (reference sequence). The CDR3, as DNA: TGTGCCTGGACCCCAGGCAATGAGCAGTTCTTC. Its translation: CAWTPGNEQFF.

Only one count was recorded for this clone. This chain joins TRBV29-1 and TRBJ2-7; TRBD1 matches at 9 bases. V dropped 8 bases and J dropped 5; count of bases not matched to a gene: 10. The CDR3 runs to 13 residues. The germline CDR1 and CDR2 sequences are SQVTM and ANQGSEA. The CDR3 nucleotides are TGCAGCACAACCGGGACAGGGAACCACGAGCAGTACTTC. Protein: CSTTGTGNHEQYF.

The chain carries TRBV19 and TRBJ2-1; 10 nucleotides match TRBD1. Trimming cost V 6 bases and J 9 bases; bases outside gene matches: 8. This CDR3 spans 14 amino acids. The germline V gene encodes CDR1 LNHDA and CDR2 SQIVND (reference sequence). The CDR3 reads CASRMGQGRSEQFF. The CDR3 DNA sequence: TGTGCCAGTAGGATGGGACAGGGGAGAAGTGAGCAGTTCTTC.

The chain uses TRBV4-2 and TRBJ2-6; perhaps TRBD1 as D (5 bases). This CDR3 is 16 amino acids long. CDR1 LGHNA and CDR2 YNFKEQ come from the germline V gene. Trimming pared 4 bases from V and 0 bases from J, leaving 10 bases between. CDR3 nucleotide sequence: TGTGCCAGCAGCCCACAGGAAAGCTCTGGGGCCAACGTCCTGACTTTC. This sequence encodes CASSPQESSGANVLTF.

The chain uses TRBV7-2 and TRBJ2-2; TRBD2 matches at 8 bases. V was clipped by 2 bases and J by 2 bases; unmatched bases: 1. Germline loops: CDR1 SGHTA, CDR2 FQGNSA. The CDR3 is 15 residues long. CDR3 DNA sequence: TGTGCCAGCAGCTTAACTAGCGGAAACACCGGGGAGCTGTTTTTT. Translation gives CASSLTSGNTGELFF.

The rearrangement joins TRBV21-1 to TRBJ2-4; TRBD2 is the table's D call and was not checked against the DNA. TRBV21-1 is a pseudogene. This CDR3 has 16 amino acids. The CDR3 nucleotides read TGTGCCAGCGATAAGGAGGGACTTCTTGACAAAAACATTCAGTACTTC. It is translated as CASDKEGLLDKNIQYF.